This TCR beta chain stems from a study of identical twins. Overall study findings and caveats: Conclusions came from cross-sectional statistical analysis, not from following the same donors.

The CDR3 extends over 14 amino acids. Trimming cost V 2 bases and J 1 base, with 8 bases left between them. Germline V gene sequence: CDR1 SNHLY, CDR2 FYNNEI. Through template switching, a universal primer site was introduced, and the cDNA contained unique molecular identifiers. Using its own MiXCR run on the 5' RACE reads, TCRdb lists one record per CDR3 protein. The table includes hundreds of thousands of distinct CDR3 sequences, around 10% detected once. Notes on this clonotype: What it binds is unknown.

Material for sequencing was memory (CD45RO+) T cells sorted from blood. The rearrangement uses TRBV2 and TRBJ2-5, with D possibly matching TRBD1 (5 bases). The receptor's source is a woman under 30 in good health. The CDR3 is CASSERQTQETQYF. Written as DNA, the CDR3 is TGTGCCAGCAGTGAACGACAGACCCAAGAGACCCAGTACTTC.